This T cell receptor (beta chain) was identified during a study of shared clonotypes between healthy human individuals. Looking at the study overall: The study drew on a couple of women and a few men aged 18 to 49 as donors.

To note about this clone: The same CDR3 also results from other DNA sequences found in this sample.

Some clones are missing from TCRdb's copy, which holds only in-frame ones; the method was immunoSEQ multiplex PCR. The sample includes over a million clones, roughly 95% of them seen just once. The study separated CD4+ cells into CD45RA+ naive and CD45RA-negative memory subsets. This CDR3 is 11 amino acids long. The germline gives CDR1 SGDLS, CDR2 YYNGEE. The germline V and J ends were trimmed by 4 bases and 5 bases, with 5 bases remaining between them. The TCR sequence derives from a man aged 25 to 40 in good health. The genes are TRBV9 and TRBJ2-3; no firm D call. Specimen: naive CD4+ T cells sorted from blood. Subset denoted: CD45RA+ positively selected. The CDR3 spells CASSNLDTQYF. Here the CDR3 DNA reads TGTGCCAGCAGCAACCTAGATACGCAGTATTTT.